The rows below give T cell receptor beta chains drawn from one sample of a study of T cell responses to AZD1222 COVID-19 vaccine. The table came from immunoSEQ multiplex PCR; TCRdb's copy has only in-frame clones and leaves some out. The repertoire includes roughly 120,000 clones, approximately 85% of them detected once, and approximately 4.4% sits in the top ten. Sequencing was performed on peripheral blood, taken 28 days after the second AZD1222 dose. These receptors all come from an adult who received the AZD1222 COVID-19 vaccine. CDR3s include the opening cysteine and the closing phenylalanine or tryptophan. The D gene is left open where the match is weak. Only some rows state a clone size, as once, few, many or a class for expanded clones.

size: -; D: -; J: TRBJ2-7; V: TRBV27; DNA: TGTGCCAGCAGACCGGGTCCGCGGCACTACGAGCAGTACTTC; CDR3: CASRPGPRHYEQYF
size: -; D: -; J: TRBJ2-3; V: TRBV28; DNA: TGTGCCAGCAGTTTCAGTCGGGGCCTTACGATCGCAGATACGCAGTATTTT; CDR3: CASSFSRGLTIADTQYF
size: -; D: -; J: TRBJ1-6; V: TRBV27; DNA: TGTGCCAGCAGTTCCTTACAGGTGCTTTACGGCGAGAATTCACCCCTCCACTTT; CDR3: CASSSLQVLYGENSPLHF
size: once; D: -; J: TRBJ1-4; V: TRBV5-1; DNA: TGCGCCAGCAGCTTGCTGTCAGGGGCGCGGTCTGTTGAAAAACTGTTTTTT; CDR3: CASSLLSGARSVEKLFF
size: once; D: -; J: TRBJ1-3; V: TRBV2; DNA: TGTGCCAGCCGTGGGGGCAGGGTTTTTGGAAACACCATATATTTT; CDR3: CASRGGRVFGNTIYF
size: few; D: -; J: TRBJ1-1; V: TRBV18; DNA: TGTGCCAGCTCACCCCGGGACGGGCAGGACACTGAAGCTTTCTTT; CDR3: CASSPRDGQDTEAFF
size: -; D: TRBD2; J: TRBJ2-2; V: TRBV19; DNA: TGTGCCAGTAGTACTAGCGGGGGGACCGAGGGCCTCAGGGAGCTGTTTTTT; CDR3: CASSTSGGTEGLRELFF
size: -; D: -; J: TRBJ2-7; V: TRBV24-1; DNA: TGTGCCACCTCTGAGTGGGGCCACGAGCAGTACTTC; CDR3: CATSEWGHEQYF
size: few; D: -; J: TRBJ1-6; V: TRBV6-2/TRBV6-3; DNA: TGTGCCAGCAGTTTTCAGAGATCAAATTCACCCCTCCACTTT; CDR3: CASSFQRSNSPLHF
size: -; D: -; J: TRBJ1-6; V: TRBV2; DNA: TGTGCCAGCACGGTCCAAATTAATTCACCCCTCCACTTT; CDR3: CASTVQINSPLHF
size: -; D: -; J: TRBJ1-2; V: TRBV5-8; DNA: TGTGCCAGCAGCCCTGACGGCATATATGGCTACACCTTC; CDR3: CASSPDGIYGYTF
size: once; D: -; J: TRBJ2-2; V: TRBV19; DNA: TGTGCCAGTAGCCAGGTTGGAACCGGAACCGGGGAGCTGTTTTTT; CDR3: CASSQVGTGTGELFF
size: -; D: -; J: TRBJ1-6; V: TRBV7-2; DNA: TGTGCCAGCAGCTTGTTGCGGGGATCAGATAATTCACCCCTCCACTTT; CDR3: CASSLLRGSDNSPLHF
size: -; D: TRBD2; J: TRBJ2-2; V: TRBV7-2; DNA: TGTGCCAGCAGCTTAGGACTAGCGGGGGTTGGGACCGGGGAGCTGTTTTTT; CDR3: CASSLGLAGVGTGELFF
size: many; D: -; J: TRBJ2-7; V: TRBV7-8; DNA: TGTGCCAGCAGCCATCCCCCAGGGGCCGATCTGGGGGAGCAGTACTTC; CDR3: CASSHPPGADLGEQYF
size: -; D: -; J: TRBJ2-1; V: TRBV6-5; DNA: TGTGCCAGCAGGGCACAAACAGGGAATCGTGAGCAGTTCTTC; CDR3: CASRAQTGNREQFF
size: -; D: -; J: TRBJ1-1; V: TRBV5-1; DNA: TGCGCCAGCAAAGTGGACACTGAAGCTTTCTTT; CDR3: CASKVDTEAFF
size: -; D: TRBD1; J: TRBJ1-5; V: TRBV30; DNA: TGTGCCTGGAGTGGGACAGGGGATCAGCCCCAGCATTTT; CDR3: CAWSGTGDQPQHF
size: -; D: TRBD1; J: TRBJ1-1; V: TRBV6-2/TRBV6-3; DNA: TGTGCCAGCAGTCCGCGACAGGGGTTAGACACTGAAGCTTTCTTT; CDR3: CASSPRQGLDTEAFF
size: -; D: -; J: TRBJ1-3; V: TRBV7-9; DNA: TGTGCCAGCACCCCTATTAACTACACCATATATTTT; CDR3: CASTPINYTIYF
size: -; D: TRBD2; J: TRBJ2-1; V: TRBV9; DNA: TGTGCCAGCAGCGTAGGGGGACTAGCCATATACAATGAGCAGTTCTTC; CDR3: CASSVGGLAIYNEQFF
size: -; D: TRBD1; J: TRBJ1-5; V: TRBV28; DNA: TGTGCCAGCAGCACAGGGGAGGGGAAGAATCAGCCCCAGCATTTT; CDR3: CASSTGEGKNQPQHF
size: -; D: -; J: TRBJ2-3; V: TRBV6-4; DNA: TGTGCCAGCAGCCGCGGGCGCAACACAGATACGCAGTATTTT; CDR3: CASSRGRNTDTQYF
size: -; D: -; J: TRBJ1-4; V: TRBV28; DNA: TGTGCCAGCAGTTTATCAGGGTACGGCAGTGAAAAACTGTTTTTT; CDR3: CASSLSGYGSEKLFF
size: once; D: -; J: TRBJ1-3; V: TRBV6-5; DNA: TGTGCCAGCGAACAGGGAAACACCATATATTTT; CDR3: CASEQGNTIYF
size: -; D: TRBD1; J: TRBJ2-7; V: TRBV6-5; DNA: TGTGCCAGCAGTCTCAATATCGACAGGGACCACGAGCAGTACTTC; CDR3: CASSLNIDRDHEQYF
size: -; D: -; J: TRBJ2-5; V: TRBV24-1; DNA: TGTGCCACCAGTGATGCGGACATACAAGAGACCCAGTACTTC; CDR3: CATSDADIQETQYF
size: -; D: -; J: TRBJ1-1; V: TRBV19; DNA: TGTGCCAGTAGTCCCCAAATCGGGGTACCCACTGAAGCTTTCTTT; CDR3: CASSPQIGVPTEAFF
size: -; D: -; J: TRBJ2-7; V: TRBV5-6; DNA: TGTGCCAGCACCGGGGCGGAACAGGGTGGTTCCGAGCAGTACTTC; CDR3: CASTGAEQGGSEQYF
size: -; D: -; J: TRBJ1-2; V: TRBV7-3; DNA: TGTGCCAGTGCGGGGGGTGGCTATGGCTACACCTTC; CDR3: CASAGGGYGYTF
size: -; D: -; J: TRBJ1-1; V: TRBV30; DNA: TGTGCCTGGAGTGGAGGGAACTCACCAACTTTCTTT; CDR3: CAWSGGNSPTFF
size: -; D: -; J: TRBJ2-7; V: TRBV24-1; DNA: TGTGCCACCAGTGGCATAGCGTATTCCTACGAGCAGTACTTC; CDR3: CATSGIAYSYEQYF
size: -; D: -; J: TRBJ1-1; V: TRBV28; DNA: TGTGCCAGCAGTTTATTTACGACGGTCTACACTGAAGCTTTCTTT; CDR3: CASSLFTTVYTEAFF
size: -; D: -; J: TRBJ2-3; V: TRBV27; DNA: TGTGCCAGCAGTTTGGAGGATACGCAGTATTTT; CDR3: CASSLEDTQYF
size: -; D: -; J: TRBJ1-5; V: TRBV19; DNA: TGTGCCAGTACTTTGATGGGGGCTGGAGTGCCCCAGCATTTT; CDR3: CASTLMGAGVPQHF
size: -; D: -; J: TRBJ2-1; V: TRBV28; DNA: TGTGCCAGCAGTTTATTGACCCTCCTGGAGCAGTTCTTC; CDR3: CASSLLTLLEQFF
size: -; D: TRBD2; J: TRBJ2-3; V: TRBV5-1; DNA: TGCGCCAGCAGCCGCCCTGGGACTAGCGGGGTCACAGATACGCAGTATTTT; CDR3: CASSRPGTSGVTDTQYF
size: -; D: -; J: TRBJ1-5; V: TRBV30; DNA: TGTGCCTGGAGTGGACAGGGCAATCAGCCCCAGCATTTT; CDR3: CAWSGQGNQPQHF
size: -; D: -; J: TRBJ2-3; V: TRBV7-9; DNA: TGTGCCAGCACCCTGGCCAGCGGAAGCACAGATACGCAGTATTTT; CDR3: CASTLASGSTDTQYF
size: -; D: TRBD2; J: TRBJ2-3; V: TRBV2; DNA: TGTGCCAGCAGTAAGCCCGGGACTAGCGGGGGCTACGACCTCCCGACAGATACGCAGTATTTT; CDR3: CASSKPGTSGGYDLPTDTQYF
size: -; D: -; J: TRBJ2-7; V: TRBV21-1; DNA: TGTGCCAGCAGCAGAGACAGGGAGACCCCCTACGAGCAGTACTTC; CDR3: CASSRDRETPYEQYF
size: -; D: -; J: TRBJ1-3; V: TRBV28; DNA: TGTGCCAGCAGCCTAGACGCGGGGGGCCCGTATTACTCTGGAAACACCATATATTTT; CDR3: CASSLDAGGPYYSGNTIYF
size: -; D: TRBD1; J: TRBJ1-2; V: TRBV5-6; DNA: TGTGCCAGCAGCTGGAGACAGGGGGCGGCCGGGGGCTACACCTTC; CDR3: CASSWRQGAAGGYTF
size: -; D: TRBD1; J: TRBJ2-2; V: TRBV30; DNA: TGTGCCTCTCCGGGACAGGATTACACCGGGGAGCTGTTTTTT; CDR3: CASPGQDYTGELFF
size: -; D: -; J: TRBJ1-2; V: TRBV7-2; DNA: TGTGCCAGCTGTATTACCGCCAGGGAACCCTATGGCTACACCTTC; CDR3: CASCITAREPYGYTF
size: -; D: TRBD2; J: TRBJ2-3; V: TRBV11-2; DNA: TGTGCCAGCAGCTGGGGACTAGCGGGGAGTAGCACAGATACGCAGTATTTT; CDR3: CASSWGLAGSSTDTQYF
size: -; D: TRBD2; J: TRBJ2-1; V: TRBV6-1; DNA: TGTGCCAGCAGTGAAAACACAGTGGGGGGGAATGAGCAGTTCTTC; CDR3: CASSENTVGGNEQFF
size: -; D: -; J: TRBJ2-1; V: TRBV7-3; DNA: TGTGCCAGCAGCTTAACGCCGGTATATGAGCAGTTCTTC; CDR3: CASSLTPVYEQFF
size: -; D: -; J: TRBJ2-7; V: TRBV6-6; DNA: TGTGCCAGCCAAAGGGGGGGAGGGGAGCAGTACTTC; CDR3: CASQRGGGEQYF
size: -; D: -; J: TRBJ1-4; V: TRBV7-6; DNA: TGTGCCAGCAGCTTAGAACAGGGCTATAATGAAAAACTGTTTTTT; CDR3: CASSLEQGYNEKLFF
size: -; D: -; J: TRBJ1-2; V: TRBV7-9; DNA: TGTGCCAGCAGCTTTTCTTTCTATGGCTACACCTTC; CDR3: CASSFSFYGYTF
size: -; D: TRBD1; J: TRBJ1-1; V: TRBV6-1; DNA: TGTGCCAGCAGTGAAGGTCTCGGGACAGGCCTAAGGAACACTGAAGCTTTCTTT; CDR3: CASSEGLGTGLRNTEAFF
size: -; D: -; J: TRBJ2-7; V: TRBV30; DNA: TGTGCCCAGAAAGGGACCTACGAGCAGTACTTC; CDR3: CAQKGTYEQYF
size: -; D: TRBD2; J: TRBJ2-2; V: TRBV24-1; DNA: TGTGCCACCAGTGATTTCTCTAGCGGGGACACCGGGGAGCTGTTTTTT; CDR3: CATSDFSSGDTGELFF
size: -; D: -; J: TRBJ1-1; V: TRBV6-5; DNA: TGTGCCAGCAGTTACGAGGGGAACACTGAAGCTTTCTTT; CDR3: CASSYEGNTEAFF